This T cell receptor (beta chain) stems from a study of blood T cell repertoires in COVID-19. Study as a whole: Italy, Spain and the United States were the sources of the convalescent and acute COVID-19 samples. The analysed material was cDNA or gDNA that came from T cells, B-cell-depleted T cells, or PBMCs.

The V gene lost 1 base and the J gene lost 4 bases, with 10 bases spanning the gap. The germline V gene has CDR1 SEHNR and CDR2 FQNEAQ (reference sequence). The CDR3 has 15 residues. In the study's own analysis: Estimates of nucleated cell counts were drawn from the amplification of reference gene primers. Sequencing was performed with immunoSEQ multiplex PCR; in TCRdb, only in-frame clones are kept and a portion is missing. Clone size and V and J calls were adopted from that table, with D and trimming inferred from the DNA. The sample shows tens of thousands of clones, more than 65% of them seen only once.

V usage is TRBV7-9 and J usage is TRBJ1-4, with D possibly TRBD1 on 5 matching bases. The sequencing sample was made of peripheral blood. This TCR was recovered from a human donor in a cohort sampled during active COVID-19. The CDR3 DNA reads as TGTGCCAGCAGCTTAGATCCGGGGGTTAATGAAAAACTGTTTTTT. This translates into CASSLDPGVNEKLFF.